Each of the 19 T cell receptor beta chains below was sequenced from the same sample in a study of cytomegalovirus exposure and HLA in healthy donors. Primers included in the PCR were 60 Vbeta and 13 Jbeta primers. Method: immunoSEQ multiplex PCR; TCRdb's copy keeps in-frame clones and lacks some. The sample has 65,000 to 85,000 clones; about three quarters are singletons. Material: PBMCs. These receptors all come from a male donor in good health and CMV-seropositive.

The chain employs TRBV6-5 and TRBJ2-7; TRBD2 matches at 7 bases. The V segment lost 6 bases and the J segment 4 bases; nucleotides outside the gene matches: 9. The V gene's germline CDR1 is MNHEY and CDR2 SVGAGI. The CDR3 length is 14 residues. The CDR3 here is CASSPVGRGYEQYF. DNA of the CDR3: TGTGCCAGCAGCCCAGTGGGGCGGGGGTACGAGCAGTACTTC.

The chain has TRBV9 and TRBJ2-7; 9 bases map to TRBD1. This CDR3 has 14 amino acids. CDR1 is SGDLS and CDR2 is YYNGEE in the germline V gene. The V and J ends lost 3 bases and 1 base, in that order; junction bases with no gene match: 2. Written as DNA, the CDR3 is TGTGCCAGCAGCGGACAGGGGGGTTCCTACGAGCAGTACTTC. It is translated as CASSGQGGSYEQYF.

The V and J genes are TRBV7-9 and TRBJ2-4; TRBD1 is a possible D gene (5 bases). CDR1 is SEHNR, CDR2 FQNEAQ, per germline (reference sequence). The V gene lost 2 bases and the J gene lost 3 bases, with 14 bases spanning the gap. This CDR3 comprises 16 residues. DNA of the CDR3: TGTGCCAGCAGCTTACAGGGTACCTGGGGCAAAAACATTCAGTACTTC. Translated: CASSLQGTWGKNIQYF.

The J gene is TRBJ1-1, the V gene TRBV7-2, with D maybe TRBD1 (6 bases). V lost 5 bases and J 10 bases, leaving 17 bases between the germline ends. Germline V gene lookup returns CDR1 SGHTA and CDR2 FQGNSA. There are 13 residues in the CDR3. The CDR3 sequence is CASSASQGRVAFF. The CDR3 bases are TGTGCCAGCAGCGCATCACAGGGTAGGGTAGCTTTCTTT.

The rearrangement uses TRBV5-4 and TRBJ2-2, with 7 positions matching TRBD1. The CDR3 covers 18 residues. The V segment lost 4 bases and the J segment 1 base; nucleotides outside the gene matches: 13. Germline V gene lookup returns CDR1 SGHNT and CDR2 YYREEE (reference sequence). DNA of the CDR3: TGTGCCAGCAGCCGTACGGCGACAGGGACGGGGAACACCGGGGAGCTGTTTTTT. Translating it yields CASSRTATGTGNTGELFF. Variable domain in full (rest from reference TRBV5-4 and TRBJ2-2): ETGVTQSPTHLIKTRGQQVTLRCSSQSGHNTVSWYQQALGQGPQFIFQYYREEENGRGNFPPRFSGLQFPNYSSELNVNALELDDSALYLCASSRTATGTGNTGELFFGEGSRLTVL.

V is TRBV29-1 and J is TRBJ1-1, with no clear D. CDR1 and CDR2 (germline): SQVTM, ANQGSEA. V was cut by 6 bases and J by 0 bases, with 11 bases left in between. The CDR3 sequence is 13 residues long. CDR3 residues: CSVHAEMNTEAFF. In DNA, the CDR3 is TGCAGCGTCCACGCCGAGATGAACACTGAAGCTTTCTTT.

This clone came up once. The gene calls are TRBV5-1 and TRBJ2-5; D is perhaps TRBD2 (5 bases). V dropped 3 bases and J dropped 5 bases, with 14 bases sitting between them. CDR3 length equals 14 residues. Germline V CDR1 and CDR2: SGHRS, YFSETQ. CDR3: CASSWRTDGETQYF. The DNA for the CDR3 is TGCGCCAGCAGCTGGAGGACCGACGGGGAGACCCAGTACTTC.

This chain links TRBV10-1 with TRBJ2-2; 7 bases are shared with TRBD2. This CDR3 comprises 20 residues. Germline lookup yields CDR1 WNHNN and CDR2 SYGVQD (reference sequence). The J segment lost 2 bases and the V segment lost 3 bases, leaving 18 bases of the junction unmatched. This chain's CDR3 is CASSEALSLGAGDNTGELFF. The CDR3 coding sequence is TGCGCCAGCAGTGAAGCTCTCTCCCTCGGGGCGGGAGACAACACCGGGGAGCTGTTTTTT.

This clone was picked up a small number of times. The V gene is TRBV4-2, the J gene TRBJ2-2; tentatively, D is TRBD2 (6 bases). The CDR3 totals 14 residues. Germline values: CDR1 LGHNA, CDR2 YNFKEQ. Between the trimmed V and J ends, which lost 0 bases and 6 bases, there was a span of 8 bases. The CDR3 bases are TGTGCCAGCAGCCAAGATTGGAGGGCCGGGGAGCTGTTTTTT. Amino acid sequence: CASSQDWRAGELFF.

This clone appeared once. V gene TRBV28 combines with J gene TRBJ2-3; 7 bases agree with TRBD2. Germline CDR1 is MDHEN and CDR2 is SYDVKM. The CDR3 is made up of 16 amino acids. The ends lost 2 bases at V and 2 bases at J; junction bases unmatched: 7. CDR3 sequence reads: CASSLLTGGYTDTQYF. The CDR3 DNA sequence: TGTGCCAGCAGTTTACTGACGGGGGGATACACAGATACGCAGTATTTT.

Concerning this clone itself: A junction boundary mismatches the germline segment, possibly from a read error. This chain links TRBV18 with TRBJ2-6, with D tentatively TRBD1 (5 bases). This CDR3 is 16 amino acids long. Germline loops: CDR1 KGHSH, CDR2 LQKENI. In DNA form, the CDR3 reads TGTGCCAGCTCACCTACTTCTACGACTGGGGCCAGCGTCCTGACTTTC. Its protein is CASSPTSTTGASVLTF.

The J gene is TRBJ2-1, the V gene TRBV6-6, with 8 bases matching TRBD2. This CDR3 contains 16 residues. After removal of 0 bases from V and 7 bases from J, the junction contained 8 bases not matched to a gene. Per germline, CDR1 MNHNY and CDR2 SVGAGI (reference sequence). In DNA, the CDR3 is TGTGCCAGCAGTTACTCGCCTGATAGCGGGATGAATGAGCAGTTCTTC. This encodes CASSYSPDSGMNEQFF.

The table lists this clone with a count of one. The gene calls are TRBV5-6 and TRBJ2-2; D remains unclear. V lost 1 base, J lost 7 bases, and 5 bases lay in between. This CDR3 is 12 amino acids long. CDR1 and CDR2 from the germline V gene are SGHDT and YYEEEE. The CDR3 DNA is TGTGCCAGCAGCTTGCCTGTCGGGGAGCTGTTTTTT. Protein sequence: CASSLPVGELFF.

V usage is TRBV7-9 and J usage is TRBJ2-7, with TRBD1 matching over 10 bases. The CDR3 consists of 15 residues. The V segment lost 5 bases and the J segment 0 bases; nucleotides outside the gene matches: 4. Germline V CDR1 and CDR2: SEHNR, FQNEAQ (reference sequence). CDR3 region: CASSGRDRGSYEQYF. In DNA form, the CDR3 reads TGTGCCAGCAGCGGCCGGGACAGGGGCTCCTACGAGCAGTACTTC.

The CDR3 reads CASSVGGGNHGRPYEQYF. The CDR3 nucleotides are TGTGCCAGCAGCGTAGGAGGAGGGAACCACGGCCGCCCCTACGAGCAGTACTTC. The chain couples TRBV9 to TRBJ2-7; D is possibly TRBD2 (6 bases). Germline CDR1 SGDLS, CDR2 YYNGEE. Deletions cut 0 bases from V and 2 bases from J, with 21 bases between. The CDR3 is 18 residues long.

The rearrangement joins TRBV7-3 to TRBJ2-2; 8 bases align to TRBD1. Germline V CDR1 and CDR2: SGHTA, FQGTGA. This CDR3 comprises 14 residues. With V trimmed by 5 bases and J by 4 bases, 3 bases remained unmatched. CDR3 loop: CASSLGTGTGELFF. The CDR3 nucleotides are TGTGCCAGCAGCCTCGGGACAGGCACCGGGGAGCTGTTTTTT.

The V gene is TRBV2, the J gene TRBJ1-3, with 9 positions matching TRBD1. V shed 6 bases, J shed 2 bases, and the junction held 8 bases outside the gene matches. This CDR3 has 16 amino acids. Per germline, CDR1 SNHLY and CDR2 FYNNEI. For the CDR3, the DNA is TGTGCCAGCAGAAGACAGGGGGTGCTGGCTGGAAACACCATATATTTT. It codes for CASRRQGVLAGNTIYF.

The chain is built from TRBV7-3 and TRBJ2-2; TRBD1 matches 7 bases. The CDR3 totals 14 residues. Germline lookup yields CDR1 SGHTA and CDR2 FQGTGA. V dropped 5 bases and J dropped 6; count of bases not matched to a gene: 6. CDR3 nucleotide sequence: TGTGCCAGCAGCCGACAGGGTTGGGCCGGGGAGCTGTTTTTT. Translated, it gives CASSRQGWAGELFF.

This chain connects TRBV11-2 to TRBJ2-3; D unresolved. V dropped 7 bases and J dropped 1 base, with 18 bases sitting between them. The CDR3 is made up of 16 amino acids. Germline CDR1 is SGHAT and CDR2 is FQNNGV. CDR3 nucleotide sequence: TGTGCCAGCACCCCCGGCCGTAGCATTGGCACAGATACGCAGTATTTT. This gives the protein CASTPGRSIGTDTQYF.